What follows are 30 T cell receptor beta chains derived from one specimen sequenced in a study of blood T cell repertoires in COVID-19. Only in-frame clones appear in the TCRdb table, and some are missing; sequencing was by immunoSEQ multiplex PCR. The table records 73,000 or so clones, roughly 84% of them present only once. Sequences were obtained from peripheral blood. Receptor source: a woman aged 55-69 years with acute or convalescent COVID-19.

This clone came up a few times. CDR3 nucleotides: TGCGCCAGCAGCTATGACAGGGTAGCCGGCTACACCTTC. Amino acids: CASSYDRVAGYTF. The J gene is TRBJ1-2, the V gene TRBV5-1, with TRBD1 matching 7 bases. The CDR3 is 13 residues long. In germline, CDR1 is SGHRS, CDR2 YFSETQ. After removal of 3 bases from V and 8 bases from J, the junction contained 7 bases not matched to a gene.

The gene calls are TRBV4-1 and TRBJ2-3, with D possibly being TRBD1 (5 bases). The germline V and J ends were trimmed by 5 bases and 9 bases, with 18 bases remaining between them. This CDR3 contains 14 residues. The germline gives CDR1 MGHRA, CDR2 YSYEKL. The CDR3 coding sequence is TGCGCCAGCAGCTCCACCGCCAGGGAAGACACGCAGTATTTT. It is translated as CASSSTAREDTQYF.

The V and J genes are TRBV18 and TRBJ1-4; D possibly corresponds to TRBD1 (6 bases). Germline CDR1 and CDR2: KGHSH and LQKENI. The CDR3 length is 15 residues. Trimming removed 2 bases from V and 3 bases from J, with 10 bases in between. The chain's CDR3 is CASSPKQGSNEKLFF. In nucleotides, the CDR3 is TGTGCCAGCTCACCAAAACAGGGCTCTAATGAAAAACTGTTTTTT.

V and J are TRBV14 and TRBJ1-2, with no clear D. Germline V lookup: CDR1 SGHDN, CDR2 FVKESK. V gave up 0 bases and J gave up 4 bases, with 9 bases separating them. CDR3 size: 14 residues. The CDR3 is CASSQDLGVYGYTF. CDR3 bases: TGTGCCAGCAGCCAAGATCTAGGAGTCTATGGCTACACCTTC.

V is TRBV24-1 and J is TRBJ2-2; no clear D gene. The germline V and J ends were trimmed by 0 bases and 1 base, with 2 bases remaining between them. Germline V gene data show CDR1 as KGHDR and CDR2 as SFDVKD. The CDR3 is 14 residues long. The CDR3 protein is CATSDLQNTGELFF. CDR3 DNA: TGTGCCACCAGTGATTTGCAGAACACCGGGGAGCTGTTTTTT.

In this sample, this clone turned up a few times. The rearrangement uses TRBV27 and TRBJ1-1; D perhaps matches TRBD1 (6 bases). Germline assignment: CDR1 MNHEY and CDR2 SMNVEV (reference sequence). Trimming pared 2 bases from V and 5 bases from J, leaving 12 bases between. This CDR3 is built from 14 residues. For the CDR3, the DNA is TGTGCCAGCAGTTTAGGGCAGGGGTTAACTGAAGCTTTCTTT. This sequence encodes CASSLGQGLTEAFF.

The rearrangement uses TRBV6-5 and TRBJ2-7; TRBD1 is a possible D gene (6 bases). The CDR3 spans 16 residues. The germline V gene has CDR1 MNHEY and CDR2 SVGAGI. The germline V and J ends were trimmed by 3 bases and 4 bases, with 19 bases remaining between them. In DNA, the CDR3 is TGTGCCAGCAGTTATTCCCTAACCGGGACACCTTACGAGCAGTACTTC. This translates into CASSYSLTGTPYEQYF.

V gene TRBV7-9 combines with J gene TRBJ1-1, with D perhaps TRBD1 (5 bases). V lost 5 bases and J lost 0, with 16 bases in between. CDR3 length: 16 amino acids. Germline assignment: CDR1 SEHNR and CDR2 FQNEAQ (reference sequence). This CDR3 reads CASSPQLGGLNTEAFF. CDR3 DNA: TGTGCCAGCAGCCCCCAGTTGGGGGGGTTGAACACTGAAGCTTTCTTT.

The chain couples TRBV2 to TRBJ1-5, with unresolved D. The V gene lost 6 bases and the J gene lost 3 bases, with 21 bases spanning the gap. Germline CDR1 reads SNHLY; CDR2 reads FYNNEI. The CDR3 consists of 17 residues. The CDR3 nucleotides read TGTGCCAGCAGCGGATTCCGGGCGGGTTTAACCAATCAGCCCCAGCATTTT. As protein: CASSGFRAGLTNQPQHF.

This chain links TRBV14 with TRBJ2-7; 8 nucleotides agree with TRBD2. The CDR3 extends over 15 amino acids. Germline CDR1 and CDR2: SGHDN and FVKESK. V lost 1 base to trimming and J lost 4 bases; unmatched junction nucleotides: 6. The CDR3 nucleotides read TGTGCCAGCAGCCAAGTATCGGGGGGGGCTTACGAGCAGTACTTC. This encodes CASSQVSGGAYEQYF.

V and J are TRBV2 and TRBJ2-7; 8 bases map to TRBD2. Trimming removed 5 bases from V and 1 base from J; junction bases left unmatched: 7. CDR1 SNHLY and CDR2 FYNNEI come from the germline V gene. The CDR3 length is 15 residues. CDR3 bases: TGTGCCAGCAGTCCCCTAGGCGGGGGGTCCTACGAGCAGTACTTC. Protein: CASSPLGGGSYEQYF.

The CDR3 region has the DNA TGTGCCAGCAGTCGGGGGGAGCCGGGAGATACGCAGTATTTT. As protein: CASSRGEPGDTQYF. The chain is built from TRBV27 and TRBJ2-3; 7 nucleotides line up with TRBD2. With V trimmed by 5 bases and J by 5 bases, 7 bases remained unmatched. This CDR3 has 14 residues. Germline V lookup: CDR1 MNHEY, CDR2 SMNVEV (reference sequence).

This clone was observed a single time. This rearrangement joins TRBV30 to TRBJ2-2; TRBD2 is a possible D gene (5 bases). The CDR3 extends over 16 amino acids. Between the trimmed V and J ends, which lost 4 bases and 0 bases, there was a span of 15 bases. Germline CDR1 reads GTSNPN; CDR2 reads SVGIG (reference sequence). This chain's CDR3 is CAWKVGLSPNTGELFF. The CDR3 coding sequence is TGTGCCTGGAAGGTCGGACTCTCCCCGAACACCGGGGAGCTGTTTTTT.

The CDR3 DNA reads as TGCGCCAGCAGCCTCAACCCCGGGACAACAGGGGGTGAAAAACTGTTTTTT. As protein: CASSLNPGTTGGEKLFF. J is TRBJ1-4 and V is TRBV5-1; 8 positions agree with TRBD1. The CDR3 covers 17 residues. V lost 4 bases, J lost 7 bases, and 15 bases stayed unmatched. CDR1 is SGHRS, CDR2 YFSETQ, per germline.

This chain links TRBV30 with TRBJ1-2; tentatively, D is TRBD1 (6 bases). The CDR3 spans 14 residues. Trimming took off 4 bases at V and 8 bases at J, with 20 bases between the two ends. Germline CDR1 and CDR2: GTSNPN and SVGIG (reference sequence). The DNA for the CDR3 is TGTGCCTGGAATCTTCCAGGGGCTAAATGGGGCTACACCTTC. Translating it yields CAWNLPGAKWGYTF.

The CDR3: CASSLVRLAGGIDTDTQYF. The DNA for the CDR3 is TGTGCCAGCAGCTTAGTACGTCTAGCGGGGGGAATCGACACAGATACGCAGTATTTT. V gene TRBV7-9 combines with J gene TRBJ2-3, with 11 bases lining up with TRBD2. CDR3 length: 19 amino acids. The V gene end was trimmed by 1 base and the J gene end by 2 bases; junction bases not matched to a gene: 11. CDR1 is SEHNR, CDR2 FQNEAQ, per germline (reference sequence).

The V gene is TRBV5-4, the J gene TRBJ1-2; TRBD1 aligns across 7 bases. J was trimmed by 2 bases and V by 4 bases; bases with no gene match: 8. The CDR3 loop spans 15 amino acids. CDR1 SGHNT and CDR2 YYREEE come from the germline V gene (reference sequence). CDR3: CASSARDSSNYGYTF. In DNA, the CDR3 is TGTGCCAGCAGCGCCCGGGACAGTTCAAACTATGGCTACACCTTC.

This clone was recorded only once. The chain recombines TRBV5-1 with TRBJ1-3; 10 nucleotides match TRBD1. Germline CDR1 SGHRS, CDR2 YFSETQ. CDR3 length: 15 amino acids. Losses at the gene ends were 2 bases for V and 2 bases for J; bases not matched to a gene: 1. For the CDR3, the DNA is TGCGCCAGCAGCTTCGGGACAGGGGCTGGAAACACCATATATTTT. Protein: CASSFGTGAGNTIYF.

The V and J genes are TRBV2 and TRBJ2-5, with 14 bases aligning to TRBD2. CDR1 SNHLY and CDR2 FYNNEI come from the germline V gene. The CDR3 covers 17 residues. V shed 6 bases and J 4 bases; nucleotides not matched to a gene: 10. The CDR3 protein is CASSGGLAGAEGETQYF. The CDR3 coding sequence is TGTGCCAGCAGCGGGGGACTAGCGGGGGCCGAGGGAGAGACCCAGTACTTC. Looking up the rest from reference TRBV2 and TRBJ2-5 gives the full variable domain: EPEVTQTPSHQVTQMGQEVILRCVPISNHLYFYWYRQILGQKVEFLVSFYNNEISEKSEIFDDQFSVERPDGSNFTLKIRSTKLEDSAMYFCASSGGLAGAEGETQYFGPGTRLLVL.

The J gene is TRBJ1-2, the V gene TRBV12-3 or TRBV12-4; D possibly corresponds to TRBD1 (6 bases). Trimming removed 3 bases at V and 6 bases at J, with 11 bases between. This CDR3 contains 13 residues. CDR3 protein: CASSFKGDNGYTF. CDR3 sequence (DNA): TGTGCCAGCAGTTTCAAGGGGGACAATGGCTACACCTTC.

V gene TRBV24-1 combines with J gene TRBJ1-2; possibly TRBD1 for D (5 bases). Germline values: CDR1 KGHDR, CDR2 SFDVKD. V lost 3 bases and J lost 3, with 10 bases in between. The CDR3 is 14 amino acids. Here the CDR3 DNA reads TGTGCCACCAGTGATGCGCGACAGTACTATGGCTACACCTTC. Translating gives CATSDARQYYGYTF.

The V and J genes are TRBV19 and TRBJ2-1; D is uncertain. In germline, CDR1 is LNHDA, CDR2 SQIVND (reference sequence). The CDR3 covers 16 residues. Trimming shortened V by 0 bases and J by 8 bases, and 17 bases separated the two germline ends. DNA for the CDR3: TGTGCCAGTAGTATAGATTTGGCGCCAGTACAGTATGAGCAGTTCTTC. It encodes CASSIDLAPVQYEQFF.

The genes are TRBV20-1 and TRBJ1-2; D is unresolved. Germline lookup yields CDR1 DFQATT and CDR2 SNEGSKA (reference sequence). This CDR3 has 9 residues. The CDR3 coding sequence is TGCACCGCCGGGTATGGCTACACCTTC. Protein: CTAGYGYTF.

The chain carries TRBV4-1 and TRBJ1-5; D is uncertain. Germline loops: CDR1 MGHRA, CDR2 YSYEKL. This CDR3 is built from 18 residues. V lost 0 bases and J 0 bases, leaving 15 bases between the germline ends. CDR3 DNA: TGCGCCAGCAGCCAAGACCCTCTTTCCGTATATAGCAATCAGCCCCAGCATTTT. Encoded protein: CASSQDPLSVYSNQPQHF.

In this sample, this clone turned up a few times. J is TRBJ1-1 and V is TRBV19; 7 bases are shared with TRBD1. V was clipped by 1 base and J by 4 bases; unmatched bases: 3. This CDR3 is 14 amino acids long. CDR1 LNHDA and CDR2 SQIVND come from the germline V gene (reference sequence). CDR3 loop: CASSIAGGLTEAFF. As DNA, the CDR3 is TGTGCCAGTAGTATAGCAGGGGGGCTCACTGAAGCTTTCTTT.

The chain combines TRBV4-1 with TRBJ1-1; TRBD1 matches at 8 bases. Germline lookup yields CDR1 MGHRA and CDR2 YSYEKL. This CDR3 contains 16 residues. V shed 1 base, J shed 3 bases, and the junction held 7 bases outside the gene matches. The CDR3 DNA reads as TGCGCCAGCAGCCAAGGCAGGGGGCTAGGGGACACTGAAGCTTTCTTT. Residues: CASSQGRGLGDTEAFF.

This clone appeared a few times. The chain uses TRBV6-5 and TRBJ2-7; TRBD2 matches at 9 bases. The CDR3 sequence is 15 residues long. Losses at the gene ends were 0 bases for V and 3 bases for J; bases not matched to a gene: 3. Germline values: CDR1 MNHEY, CDR2 SVGAGI. The CDR3 spells CASSYSASGVYEQYF. CDR3 DNA: TGTGCCAGCAGTTACTCGGCTAGCGGGGTCTACGAGCAGTACTTC.

J is TRBJ1-4 and V is TRBV5-1; D gene uncertain. Per germline, CDR1 SGHRS and CDR2 YFSETQ. V shed 2 bases and J shed 2 bases, with 13 bases lying between them. The CDR3 loop spans 16 amino acids. Here the CDR3 reads CASSLEGSGTNEKLFF. The DNA for the CDR3 is TGCGCCAGCAGCTTAGAGGGTTCGGGGACTAATGAAAAACTGTTTTTT.

This clone was picked up one time. The V call is TRBV10-1, the J call TRBJ1-2, with a weak D call TRBD1 (6 bases). The CDR3 length is 14 residues. Germline assignment: CDR1 WNHNN and CDR2 SYGVQD (reference sequence). The V and J ends lost 0 bases and 7 bases respectively, with 12 bases between them. CDR3 bases: TGCGCCAGCAGTGAGTCCCAGGACAGATCTGGCTACACCTTC. It yields the protein CASSESQDRSGYTF.

The V and J genes are TRBV20-1 and TRBJ1-1; perhaps TRBD1 as D (5 bases). Germline V gene lookup returns CDR1 DFQATT and CDR2 SNEGSKA (reference sequence). The CDR3 length is 13 residues. V shed 3 bases and J shed 5 bases, with 13 bases lying between them. CDR3 loop: CSASQGRVTEAFF. In nucleotides, the CDR3 is TGCAGTGCTAGTCAAGGCAGGGTTACTGAAGCTTTCTTT.